This T cell receptor beta chain was found in a study of T-cell memory formation after mild COVID-19. Looked up from germline, CDR1 is DFQATT and CDR2 is SNEGSKA (reference sequence). This CDR3 spans 14 amino acids. J gave up 7 bases and V 0 bases, and 5 bases lay outside the gene matches. TCRdb redid the calling of the 5' RACE reads with MiXCR, one entry per CDR3 protein. The sample has 390,000 or so distinct CDR3 sequences, approximately 16% seen once. Study-wide points: CD4+ contracting clones were mainly CM and EM; CD8+ ones, EMRA.

This clonotype was counted a few times. Its antigen remains unidentified. Sample: PBMCs or a T cell subset sorted from them (not recorded which). This sequence joins TRBV20-1 and TRBJ1-5, with 8 bases lining up with TRBD1. The clonotype comes from a man in his late teens or twenties who had mild COVID-19 (a few samples of this study predate the infection). Cell type and time point are not known. In DNA, the CDR3 is TGCAGTGCTAGAGATCGGACAGGGAACCAGCCCCAGCATTTT. Its translation: CSARDRTGNQPQHF.